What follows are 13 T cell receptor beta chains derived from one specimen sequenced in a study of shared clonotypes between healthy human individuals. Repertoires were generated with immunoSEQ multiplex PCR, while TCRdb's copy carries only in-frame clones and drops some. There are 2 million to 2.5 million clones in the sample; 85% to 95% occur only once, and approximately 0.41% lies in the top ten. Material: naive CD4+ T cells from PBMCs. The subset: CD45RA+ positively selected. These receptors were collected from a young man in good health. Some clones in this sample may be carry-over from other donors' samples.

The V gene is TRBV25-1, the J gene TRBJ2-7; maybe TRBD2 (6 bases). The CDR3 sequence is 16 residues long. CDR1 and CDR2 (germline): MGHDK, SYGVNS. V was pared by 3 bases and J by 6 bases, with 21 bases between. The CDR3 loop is CASSDVAGRTHSEQYF. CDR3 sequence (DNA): TGTGCCAGCAGTGATGTGGCGGGACGGACTCACTCCGAGCAGTACTTC.

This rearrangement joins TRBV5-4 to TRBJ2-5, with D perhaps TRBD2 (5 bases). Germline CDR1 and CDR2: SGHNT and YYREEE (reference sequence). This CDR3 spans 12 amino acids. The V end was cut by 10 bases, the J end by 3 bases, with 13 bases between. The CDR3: CAAGRGKETQYF. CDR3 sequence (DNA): TGTGCCGCGGGCCGGGGAAAAGAGACCCAGTACTTC.

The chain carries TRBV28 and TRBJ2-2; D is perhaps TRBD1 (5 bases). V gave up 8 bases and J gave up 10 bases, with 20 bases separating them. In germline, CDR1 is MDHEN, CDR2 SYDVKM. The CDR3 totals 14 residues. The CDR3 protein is CASSYLQGEVELFF. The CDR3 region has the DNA TGTGCCAGCTCTTATCTGCAGGGCGAGGTGGAGCTGTTTTTT.

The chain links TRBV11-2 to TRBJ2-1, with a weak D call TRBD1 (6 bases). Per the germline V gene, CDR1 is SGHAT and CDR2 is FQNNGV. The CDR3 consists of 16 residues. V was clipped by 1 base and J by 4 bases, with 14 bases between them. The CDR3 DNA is TGTGCCAGCAGCTTAGCGACAGGAACCATATACAATGAGCAGTTCTTC. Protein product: CASSLATGTIYNEQFF. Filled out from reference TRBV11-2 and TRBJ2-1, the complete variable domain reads EAGVAQSPRYKIIEKRQSVAFWCNPISGHATLYWYQQILGQGPKLLIQFQNNGVVDDSQLPKDRFSAERLKGVDSTLKIQPAKLEDSAVYLCASSLATGTIYNEQFFGPGTRLTVL.

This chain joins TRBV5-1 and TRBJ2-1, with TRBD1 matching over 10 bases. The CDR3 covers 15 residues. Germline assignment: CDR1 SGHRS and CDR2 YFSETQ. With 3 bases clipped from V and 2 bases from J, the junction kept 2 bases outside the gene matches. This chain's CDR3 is CASSWGQGPYNEQFF. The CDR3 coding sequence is TGCGCCAGCAGCTGGGGACAGGGGCCCTACAATGAGCAGTTCTTC.

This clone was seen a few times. CDR3 coding DNA: TGTGCCAGCAGTGAAACCCAGGACAGATACACTGAAGCTTTCTTT. Translation gives CASSETQDRYTEAFF. The rearrangement joins TRBV6-1 to TRBJ1-1, with D perhaps matching TRBD1 (6 bases). Germline values: CDR1 MNHNS, CDR2 SASEGT. V was trimmed by 2 bases and J by 3 bases, leaving 13 bases between them. The CDR3 loop spans 15 amino acids.

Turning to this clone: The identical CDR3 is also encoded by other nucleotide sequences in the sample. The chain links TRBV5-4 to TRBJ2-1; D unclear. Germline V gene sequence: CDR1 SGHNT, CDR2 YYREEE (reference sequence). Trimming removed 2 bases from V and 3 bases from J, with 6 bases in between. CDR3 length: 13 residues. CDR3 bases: TGTGCCAGCAGCTTCCCAGGCTACAATGAGCAGTTCTTC. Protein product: CASSFPGYNEQFF.

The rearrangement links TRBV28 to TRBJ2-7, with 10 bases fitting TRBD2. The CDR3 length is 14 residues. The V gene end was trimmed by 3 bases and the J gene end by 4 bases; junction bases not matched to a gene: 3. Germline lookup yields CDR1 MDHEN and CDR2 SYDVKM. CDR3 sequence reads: CASSLATSGYEQYF. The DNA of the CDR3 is TGTGCCAGCAGTTTGGCGACTAGCGGGTACGAGCAGTACTTC. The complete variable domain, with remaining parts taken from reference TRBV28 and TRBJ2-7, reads DVKVTQSSRYLVKRTGEKVFLECVQDMDHENMFWYRQDPGLGLRLIYFSYDVKMKEKGDIPEGYSVSREKKERFSLILESASTNQTSMYLCASSLATSGYEQYFGPGTRLTVT.

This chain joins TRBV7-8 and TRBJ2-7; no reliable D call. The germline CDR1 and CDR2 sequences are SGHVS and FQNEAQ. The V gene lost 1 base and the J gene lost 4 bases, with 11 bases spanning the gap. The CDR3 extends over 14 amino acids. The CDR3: CASSLERVGYEQYF. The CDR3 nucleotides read TGTGCCAGCAGCTTAGAACGGGTAGGGTACGAGCAGTACTTC. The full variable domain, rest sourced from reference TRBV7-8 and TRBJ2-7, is GAGVSQSPRYKVAKRGQDVALRCDPISGHVSLFWYQQALGQGPEFLTYFQNEAQLDKSGLPSDRFFAERPEGSVSTLKIQRTQQEDSAVYLCASSLERVGYEQYFGPGTRLTVT.

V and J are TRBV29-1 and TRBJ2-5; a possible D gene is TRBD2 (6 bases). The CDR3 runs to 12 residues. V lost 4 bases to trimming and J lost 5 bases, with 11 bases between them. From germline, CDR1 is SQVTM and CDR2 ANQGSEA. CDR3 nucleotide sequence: TGCAGCGTTGGTAGTGGGGGGGAGACCCAGTACTTC. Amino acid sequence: CSVGSGGETQYF.

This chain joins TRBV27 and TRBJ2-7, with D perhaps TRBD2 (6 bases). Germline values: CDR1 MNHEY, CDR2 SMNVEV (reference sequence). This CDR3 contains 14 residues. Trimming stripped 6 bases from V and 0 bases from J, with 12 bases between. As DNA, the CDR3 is TGTGCCAGCAGACGGGACTCAGGCTCCTACGAGCAGTACTTC. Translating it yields CASRRDSGSYEQYF.

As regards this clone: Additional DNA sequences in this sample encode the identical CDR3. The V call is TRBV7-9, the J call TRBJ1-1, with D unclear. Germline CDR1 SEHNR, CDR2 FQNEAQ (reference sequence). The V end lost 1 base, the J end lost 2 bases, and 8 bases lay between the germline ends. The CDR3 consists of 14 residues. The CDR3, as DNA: TGTGCCAGCAGCTTAGAGGGCAGAAACACTGAAGCTTTCTTT. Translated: CASSLEGRNTEAFF.

The CDR3 here is CASSPGGSGAIYNGELFF. CDR3 nucleotide sequence: TGTGCCAGCAGCCCCGGGGGTAGCGGGGCGATTTATAACGGGGAGCTGTTTTTT. The chain carries TRBV11-2 and TRBJ2-2; 8 bases align to TRBD2. Germline V gene data show CDR1 as SGHAT and CDR2 as FQNNGV. Trimming took 5 bases from V and 7 from J; bases not matched to a gene: 18. The CDR3 is 18 amino acids.